The 4 T cell receptor beta chains listed next were all sequenced from one sample in a study of identical twins. TCRdb re-called the 5' RACE reads with MiXCR, one entry per CDR3 protein. The table lists 410,000 or so distinct CDR3 sequences, around 20% of them singletons. What was sequenced was naive T cells sorted from blood. All receptors come from a man aged 50-60 years in good health.

The chain combines TRBV28 with TRBJ2-4, with unresolved D. V dropped 2 bases and J dropped 4 bases, with 6 bases sitting between them. The length of the CDR3 is 13 residues. Germline V gives CDR1 MDHEN, CDR2 SYDVKM. The CDR3 coding sequence is TGTGCCAGCAGTTTAAGACGGAAAAACATTCAGTACTTC. This sequence encodes CASSLRRKNIQYF.

This clonotype was seen more than once but under ten times. The CDR3: CASSVTRDRGSGANVLTF. Written as DNA, the CDR3 is TGCGCCAGCAGCGTTACCCGGGACAGGGGGTCTGGGGCCAACGTCCTGACTTTC. The rearrangement joins TRBV5-1 to TRBJ2-6; 11 bases agree with TRBD1. Germline-derived CDR1 and CDR2 are SGHRS and YFSETQ. J gave up 1 base and V 4 bases, and 7 bases lay outside the gene matches. This CDR3 is 18 amino acids long.

This clonotype was seen a few times. V gene TRBV3-1 combines with J gene TRBJ2-7; possibly TRBD1 for D (6 bases). The V gene lost 0 bases and the J gene lost 6 bases, with 18 bases spanning the gap. This CDR3 has 16 amino acids. Germline loops: CDR1 LGHDT, CDR2 YNNKEL (reference sequence). The CDR3 protein is CASSQDGSQGFSEQYF. As DNA, the CDR3 is TGTGCCAGCAGCCAAGATGGGAGCCAGGGGTTCTCCGAGCAGTACTTC.

The chain employs TRBV24-1 and TRBJ2-1, with TRBD2 matching 9 bases. J lost 6 bases, V lost 4 bases, and 9 bases had no gene match. The CDR3 is 16 amino acids. From germline, CDR1 is KGHDR and CDR2 SFDVKD. CDR3 protein: CATSDRASGNPNEQFF. The CDR3 bases are TGTGCCACCAGTGACCGTGCTAGCGGGAATCCCAATGAGCAGTTCTTC.